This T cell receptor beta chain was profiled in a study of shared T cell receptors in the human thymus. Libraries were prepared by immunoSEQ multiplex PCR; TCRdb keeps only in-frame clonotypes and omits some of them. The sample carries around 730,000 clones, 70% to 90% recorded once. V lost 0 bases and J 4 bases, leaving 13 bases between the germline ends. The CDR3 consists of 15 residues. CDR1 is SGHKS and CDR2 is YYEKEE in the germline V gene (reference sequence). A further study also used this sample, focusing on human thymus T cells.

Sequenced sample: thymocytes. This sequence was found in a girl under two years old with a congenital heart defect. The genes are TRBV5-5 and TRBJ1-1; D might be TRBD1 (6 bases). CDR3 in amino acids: CASSLDAGVGTEAFF. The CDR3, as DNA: TGTGCCAGCAGCTTGGATGCAGGGGTGGGCACTGAAGCTTTCTTT.